A selection of T cell receptor beta chains follows, all from one sample in a study of T cells in Graves' hyperthyroidism and ophthalmopathy. TCRdb analysed the multiplex PCR reads with MiXCR anew, one entry per CDR3 protein. Here the sample spans roughly 700,000 distinct CDR3 sequences, about 15% being singletons. The sample consisted of blood. These receptors originate from a woman aged 18-29 years with Graves' hyperthyroidism. The CDR3 runs from the conserved cysteine through the conserved F or W. A D gene is named only where the DNA matches it firmly. Some rows mark clone size as missing; the rest say once, few, many or name a class of expanded clone.

TRBV28	.	many	TRBJ2-1	CASSHLTTLNNEQFF	TGTGCCAGCAGCCACCTTACCACCCTTAACAATGAGCAGTTCTTC
TRBV20-1	.	few	TRBJ2-4	CSARKRLVSGEAKNIQYF	TGCAGTGCTAGAAAGAGACTAGTCTCTGGGGAAGCCAAAAACATTCAGTACTTC
TRBV7-2	TRBD1	.	TRBJ2-5	CASSPPGTGVETQYF	TGTGCCAGCAGCCCCCCCGGGACAGGGGTTGAGACCCAGTACTTC
TRBV6-1	.	few	TRBJ2-2	CASPSREAGELFF	TGTGCCTCCCCATCGAGGGAGGCCGGGGAGCTGTTTTTT
TRBV5-1	.	few	TRBJ2-5	CASSLGWLAKGGEETQYF	TGCGCCAGCAGCCTCGGATGGTTAGCAAAAGGAGGGGAAGAGACCCAGTACTTC
TRBV13	TRBD2	many	TRBJ2-7	CASSLGAGVSYEQYF	TGTGCCAGCAGCTTAGGAGCGGGAGTGAGCTACGAGCAGTACTTC
TRBV4-3	.	.	TRBJ1-2	CASGTKYYGYTF	TGCGCCAGCGGGACAAAGTACTATGGCTACACCTTC
TRBV28	.	many	TRBJ1-2	CASSLRLSGYTF	TGTGCCAGCAGCCTCAGGCTCTCTGGCTACACCTTC
TRBV3-1	.	.	TRBJ1-2	CASSQGQIVGYTF	TGTGCCAGCAGCCAGGGACAAATCGTCGGCTACACCTTC
TRBV30	.	few	TRBJ2-4	CAWSVLGFGIQYF	TGTGCCTGGAGTGTATTAGGGTTCGGCATTCAGTACTTC
TRBV3-1	.	many	TRBJ1-1	CASSYLGMNTEAFF	TGTGCCAGCAGCTATCTAGGGATGAACACTGAAGCTTTCTTT
TRBV20-1	.	few	TRBJ2-1	CSAWAGGAGFYNEQFF	TGCAGTGCTTGGGCCGGAGGAGCGGGTTTCTACAATGAGCAGTTCTTC
TRBV11-1	.	.	TRBJ2-7	CAGSFSTGAGWEQYF	TGTGCCGGCAGCTTCTCGACGGGAGCGGGTTGGGAGCAGTACTTC
TRBV6-2/TRBV6-3	.	few	TRBJ1-2	CASSYSIYGYTF	TGTGCCAGCAGTTACAGCATCTATGGCTACACCTTC
TRBV7-2	TRBD2	few	TRBJ2-1	CASSFPRGTSDNEQFF	TGTGCCAGCAGCTTCCCCCGGGGGACTAGTGATAATGAGCAGTTCTTC
TRBV29-1	TRBD1	.	TRBJ1-4	CSVEVGQGSEKLFF	TGCAGCGTTGAAGTGGGACAGGGTTCCGAAAAACTGTTTTTT
TRBV27	TRBD1	.	TRBJ1-6	CASSLDRGTSPLHF	TGTGCCAGCAGTCTAGACAGGGGGACTTCACCCCTCCACTTT
TRBV5-5	TRBD1	many	TRBJ1-1	CASSALTGGFGEAFF	TGTGCCAGCAGCGCCTTGACAGGGGGCTTCGGTGAAGCTTTCTTT
TRBV15	.	.	TRBJ2-2	CATSRGEQSNTGELFF	TGTGCCACCAGCAGAGGTGAACAGAGCAACACCGGGGAGCTGTTTTTT
TRBV30	.	many	TRBJ2-1	CAWAGGSRVNEQFF	TGTGCCTGGGCCGGAGGAAGTCGGGTCAATGAGCAGTTCTTC
TRBV6-1	.	few	TRBJ2-7	CASSRGTETYEQYF	TGTGCCAGCAGCCGAGGGACGGAAACCTACGAGCAGTACTTC
TRBV29-1	.	.	TRBJ2-2	CSAEEGVTGELFF	TGCAGCGCGGAGGAGGGAGTAACCGGGGAGCTGTTTTTT
TRBV7-9	TRBD2	many	TRBJ2-1	CASSTSGPTYNEQFF	TGTGCCAGCAGCACTAGCGGACCTACCTACAATGAGCAGTTCTTC
TRBV19	TRBD1	.	TRBJ1-1	CASSIGRQGGPEAFF	TGTGCCAGTAGTATAGGTCGACAGGGAGGCCCTGAAGCTTTCTTT
TRBV7-9	.	few	TRBJ2-3	CASSLDGDWRPDTQYF	TGTGCCAGCAGCTTAGATGGGGATTGGAGACCAGATACGCAGTATTTT
TRBV25-1	.	few	TRBJ2-7	CASSGTGFEQYF	TGTGCCAGCAGTGGAACAGGGTTCGAGCAGTACTTC